One sample yielded the 11 T cell receptor beta chains listed below, sequenced in a study of blood T cell repertoires in COVID-19 (dated by TCRdb to 2019 to 2021). The library was prepared using the immunoSEQ multiplex PCR assay. In its TCRdb copy, this immuneACCESS table keeps in-frame sequences only and misses some clones. Where compared with another copy, unresolved V genes explain less than half of these, and the others have no known cause. Present in this sample are around 180,000 clones, 74% of which were seen just once. The top ten constitute 3% of the sample. The sample taken for sequencing was peripheral blood. Receptor source: a woman of 80 years or more with acute or convalescent COVID-19.

The rearrangement uses TRBV4-3 and TRBJ1-2; TRBD1 aligns across 7 bases. The ends lost 4 bases at V and 1 base at J; junction bases unmatched: 12. The CDR3 sequence is 17 residues long. Germline V gene data show CDR1 as LGHNA and CDR2 as YSLEER. The CDR3 here is CASSLSRTGTDNYGYTF. CDR3 bases: TGCGCCAGCAGCCTTAGTCGCACCGGGACAGATAACTATGGCTACACCTTC.

V gene TRBV3-1 (or the pseudogene TRBV3-2) combines with J gene TRBJ1-6, with TRBD1 as a possible D gene (5 bases). This CDR3 is built from 17 residues. Trimming pared 1 base from V and 1 base from J, leaving 11 bases between. Germline lookup yields CDR1 LGHDT and CDR2 YNNKEL (reference sequence). The CDR3 region is CASSQAIRVSYNSPLHF. The CDR3 DNA is TGTGCCAGCAGCCAAGCTATCAGGGTTTCCTATAATTCACCCCTCCACTTT.

This clone was recorded a few times. V usage is TRBV18 and J usage is TRBJ2-1, with D maybe TRBD2 (5 bases). Germline values: CDR1 KGHSH, CDR2 LQKENI. The CDR3 sequence is 14 residues long. The V end was cut by 2 bases, the J end by 7 bases, with 12 bases between. The CDR3 sequence is CASSPELEENEQFF. Here the CDR3 DNA reads TGTGCCAGCTCACCAGAACTAGAGGAAAATGAGCAGTTCTTC.

A single count supports this clone. The V call is TRBV6-6, the J call TRBJ2-1; the match to TRBD1 covers 7 bases. The ends lost 6 bases at V and 0 bases at J; junction bases unmatched: 8. There are 16 residues in the CDR3. The germline gives CDR1 MNHNY, CDR2 SVGAGI (reference sequence). The CDR3 DNA sequence: TGTGCCAGCAGACGACAGGGCTTGAGCTCCTACAATGAGCAGTTCTTC. Its translation is CASRRQGLSSYNEQFF.

J is TRBJ1-2 and V is TRBV7-8, with 7 bases fitting TRBD1. The CDR3 sequence is 13 residues long. CDR1 and CDR2 (germline): SGHVS, FQNEAQ. Germline trimming cut 4 bases from V and 8 bases from J; bases unmatched to any gene: 7. CDR3: CASSSDRDQGYTF. In DNA form, the CDR3 reads TGTGCCAGCAGCTCTGACAGGGATCAGGGCTACACCTTC.

V usage is TRBV6-5 and J usage is TRBJ1-2; TRBD1 aligns across 7 bases. CDR3 length: 12 residues. The ends lost 7 bases at V and 8 bases at J; junction bases unmatched: 7. The germline gives CDR1 MNHEY, CDR2 SVGAGI. CDR3 region: CASNRQGEGYTF. CDR3 sequence (DNA): TGTGCCAGCAACCGACAGGGCGAGGGCTACACCTTC.

The J gene is TRBJ1-3, the V gene TRBV5-1; D not resolved. The germline CDR1 and CDR2 sequences are SGHRS and YFSETQ. Between the trimmed V and J ends, which lost 0 bases and 0 bases, there was a span of 13 bases. This CDR3 has 17 amino acids. For the CDR3, the DNA is TGCGCCAGCAGCTTGGAGTTGGCGGGTAGCTCTGGAAACACCATATATTTT. Amino acids: CASSLELAGSSGNTIYF.

This clone has a single count. The rearrangement uses TRBV11-2 and TRBJ2-2; TRBD2 matches 8 bases. The length of the CDR3 is 17 residues. CDR1 is SGHAT, CDR2 FQNNGV, per germline. The J segment lost 1 base and the V segment lost 1 base, leaving 5 bases of the junction unmatched. The CDR3 DNA reads TGTGCCAGCAGCTTAGGGACTAGCCCGAAGAACACCGGGGAGCTGTTTTTT. It specifies CASSLGTSPKNTGELFF.

The gene calls are TRBV3-1 (or the pseudogene TRBV3-2) and TRBJ2-1; 8 bases fit TRBD2. Germline CDR1 LGHDT, CDR2 YNNKEL (reference sequence). The V segment lost 1 base and the J segment 5 bases; nucleotides outside the gene matches: 1. There are 14 residues in the CDR3. CDR3 residues: CASSQGTSHNEQFF. In nucleotides, the CDR3 is TGTGCCAGCAGCCAAGGGACTAGCCACAATGAGCAGTTCTTC.

This clone was counted a few times. The chain joins TRBV5-5 to TRBJ1-5, with TRBD1 matching over 8 bases. The V segment lost 3 bases and the J segment 6 bases; nucleotides outside the gene matches: 8. There are 15 residues in the CDR3. Looked up from germline, CDR1 is SGHKS and CDR2 is YYEKEE (reference sequence). CDR3 nucleotide sequence: TGTGCCAGCAGCTGGAGCCAGGGGGCGGTTCAGCCCCAGCATTTT. Translation: CASSWSQGAVQPQHF.

V is TRBV19 and J is TRBJ2-7; D possibly corresponds to TRBD2 (5 bases). Germline V CDR1 and CDR2: LNHDA, SQIVND (reference sequence). This CDR3 is 14 amino acids long. The V end was cut by 6 bases, the J end by 2 bases, with 14 bases between. In DNA form, the CDR3 reads TGTGCCAGTAGGCGGGCTTCCTTCCCCTACGAGCAGTACTTC. It specifies CASRRASFPYEQYF.